The 16 T cell receptor beta chains below were found in one sample sequenced in a study of cytomegalovirus exposure and HLA in healthy donors. The data were produced by immunoSEQ multiplex PCR, yet TCRdb's version contains in-frame clones alone and is incomplete. The sample carries over 200,000 clones, around 88% recorded once. Sequencing was carried out using PBMCs. The receptors come from a woman between 18 and 29 years old in good health and CMV-seronegative.

J is TRBJ2-7 and V is TRBV11-2, with a weak D call TRBD2 (6 bases). Germline V gives CDR1 SGHAT, CDR2 FQNNGV. V was shortened by 5 bases and J by 2 bases, with 10 bases between the two germline ends. The CDR3 totals 13 residues. This CDR3 reads CASSRSGPYEQYF. CDR3 in DNA: TGTGCCAGCAGCCGTAGCGGCCCCTACGAGCAGTACTTC.

The chain is built from TRBV6-6 and TRBJ1-5, with D maybe TRBD1 (5 bases). V shed 0 bases and J shed 3 bases, with 9 bases lying between them. The CDR3 is 15 amino acids. CDR1 and CDR2 (germline): MNHNY, SVGAGI (reference sequence). This CDR3 reads CASSYSTGFNQPQHF. The DNA of the CDR3 is TGTGCCAGCAGTTACTCCACAGGTTTCAATCAGCCCCAGCATTTT.

This chain links TRBV18 with TRBJ1-1; no firm D call. The germline CDR1 and CDR2 sequences are KGHSH and LQKENI. V was cut by 3 bases and J by 2 bases, with 7 bases left in between. This CDR3 comprises 13 residues. The CDR3 spells CASSPSSNTEAFF. CDR3 nucleotide sequence: TGTGCCAGCTCACCCTCTAGCAACACTGAAGCTTTCTTT.

This chain uses TRBV2 with TRBJ2-1, with 9 nucleotides matching TRBD2. The junction had 8 bases not matched to a gene; V was cut back by 7 bases and J by 7 bases. The germline V gene has CDR1 SNHLY and CDR2 FYNNEI. This CDR3 comprises 14 residues. CDR3 sequence reads: CASMASGIRNEQFF. CDR3 in DNA: TGTGCCAGCATGGCTAGCGGGATCAGGAATGAGCAGTTCTTC.

This clone was picked up a small number of times. The chain recombines TRBV9 with TRBJ1-2; D not certain. The germline V gene encodes CDR1 SGDLS and CDR2 YYNGEE. This CDR3 is 14 amino acids long. Trimming removed 0 bases from V and 6 bases from J, with 12 bases in between. The CDR3 DNA sequence: TGTGCCAGCAGCGTAGGTGAAGGGAGGAATGGCTACACCTTC. As protein: CASSVGEGRNGYTF.

This clone has only a few counts. The identical CDR3 is also encoded by other nucleotide sequences in the sample. J is TRBJ1-5 and V is TRBV28, with 8 bases aligning to TRBD1. The trim removed 4 bases at V and 2 bases at J, leaving 1 base unmatched. From germline, CDR1 is MDHEN and CDR2 SYDVKM. There are 14 residues in the CDR3. In nucleotides, the CDR3 is TGTGCCAGCAGTTCGGGACAGGGCAATCAGCCCCAGCATTTT. Protein sequence: CASSSGQGNQPQHF. The full variable domain, in which reference TRBV28 and TRBJ1-5 provide the parts outside the CDR3, is DVKVTQSSRYLVKRTGEKVFLECVQDMDHENMFWYRQDPGLGLRLIYFSYDVKMKEKGDIPEGYSVSREKKERFSLILESASTNQTSMYLCASSSGQGNQPQHFGDGTRLSIL.

V usage is TRBV9 and J usage is TRBJ2-1; 9 positions agree with TRBD2. The junction had 7 bases not matched to a gene; V was cut back by 0 bases and J by 9 bases. The CDR3 is made up of 15 amino acids. The germline CDR1 and CDR2 sequences are SGDLS and YYNGEE. The CDR3 protein is CASSVGVSGSGEQFF. DNA for the CDR3: TGTGCCAGCAGCGTAGGGGTTAGCGGGAGTGGTGAGCAGTTCTTC.

This chain uses TRBV6-4 with TRBJ1-1; weak D call: TRBD1 (6 bases). CDR1 and CDR2 from the germline V gene are MRHNA and SNTAGT. The CDR3 consists of 13 residues. V was cut by 0 bases and J by 5 bases, with 7 bases left in between. The CDR3 bases are TGTGCCAGCAGTGACTCCAGGGGTACTGAAGCTTTCTTT. Translated: CASSDSRGTEAFF.

The CDR3 region has the DNA TGTGCCAGCAGCCTTAGGGGGCAGAACACTGAAGCTTTCTTT. Translated: CASSLRGQNTEAFF. The rearrangement links TRBV28 to TRBJ1-1, with 7 nucleotides matching TRBD1. Germline values: CDR1 MDHEN, CDR2 SYDVKM. Unmatched junction bases numbered 5, after V lost 6 bases and J lost 1 base. The CDR3 totals 14 residues.

The chain has TRBV7-2 and TRBJ1-5, with a weak D call TRBD1 (6 bases). The V end lost 5 bases, the J end lost 6 bases, and 14 bases lay between the germline ends. The germline V gene encodes CDR1 SGHTA and CDR2 FQGNSA. This CDR3 is built from 14 residues. This CDR3 reads CASSPDRLGQPQHF. For the CDR3, the DNA is TGTGCCAGCAGCCCTGACAGGCTGGGTCAGCCCCAGCATTTT.

The sample holds one count of this clone. The rearrangement uses TRBV5-1 and TRBJ1-1, with D tentatively TRBD1 (6 bases). Per germline, CDR1 SGHRS and CDR2 YFSETQ. This CDR3 has 14 residues. The V end lost 3 bases, the J end lost 4 bases, and 13 bases lay between the germline ends. CDR3: CASSSQTGSTEAFF. The CDR3 nucleotides are TGCGCCAGCAGCTCCCAGACAGGTAGCACTGAAGCTTTCTTT.

The rearrangement links TRBV6-1 to TRBJ2-2; perhaps TRBD1 as D (5 bases). The length of the CDR3 is 14 residues. V was pared by 6 bases and J by 4 bases, with 12 bases between. CDR1 and CDR2 (germline): MNHNS, SASEGT. The CDR3 coding sequence is TGTGCCAGCAGGACAGAAGATCGCACCGGGGAGCTGTTTTTT. It is translated as CASRTEDRTGELFF.

CDR3: CASSLGNFGSGNTIYF. DNA for the CDR3: TGTGCCAGCAGCTTAGGAAACTTTGGCTCTGGAAACACCATATATTTT. J is TRBJ1-3 and V is TRBV7-8, with D unresolved. Germline V lookup: CDR1 SGHVS, CDR2 FQNEAQ. The germline V and J ends were trimmed by 1 base and 0 bases, with 10 bases remaining between them. The CDR3 sequence is 16 residues long. Full variable domain (rest looked up from reference TRBV7-8 and TRBJ1-3): GAGVSQSPRYKVAKRGQDVALRCDPISGHVSLFWYQQALGQGPEFLTYFQNEAQLDKSGLPSDRFFAERPEGSVSTLKIQRTQQEDSAVYLCASSLGNFGSGNTIYFGEGSWLTVV.

This clone came up a few times. The chain links TRBV4-1 to TRBJ2-7; 8 positions agree with TRBD2. Germline CDR1 reads MGHRA; CDR2 reads YSYEKL. The CDR3 is 13 residues long. After removal of 4 bases from V and 7 bases from J, the junction contained 6 bases not matched to a gene. The CDR3 is CASSPLLAEEQYF. The CDR3 DNA reads as TGCGCCAGCAGCCCGTTACTAGCGGAAGAGCAGTACTTC.

The chain couples TRBV5-6 to TRBJ1-2; unclear D gene. The V gene lost 0 bases and the J gene lost 4 bases, with 10 bases spanning the gap. This CDR3 is built from 14 residues. CDR1 SGHDT and CDR2 YYEEEE come from the germline V gene. CDR3 DNA: TGTGCCAGCAGCTTGGGAGACGGACTCTATGGCTACACCTTC. Amino acids: CASSLGDGLYGYTF.

This clone was recorded only once. This chain joins TRBV10-3 and TRBJ2-2, with a tentative D call TRBD2 (6 bases). Trimming pared 3 bases from V and 4 bases from J, leaving 12 bases between. Germline CDR1 and CDR2: ENHRY and SYGVKD. The CDR3 is 15 amino acids. CDR3 in amino acids: CAISEPGEGTGELFF. CDR3 DNA: TGTGCCATCAGTGAACCGGGAGAGGGCACCGGGGAGCTGTTTTTT.